This T cell receptor beta chain appears in the sequencing data of a study of T cells in Graves' hyperthyroidism and ophthalmopathy (dated by TCRdb to between 2019 and 2020). Background on the whole study: Peripheral blood was collected at initial diagnosis, before any treatment. The paper reports TCR Vbeta CDR3 sequencing of roughly 140 peripheral blood samples: around 45 ophthalmopathy, under 85 hyperthyroidism and approximately 17 progressor patients. Following sampling, methimazole starting at 30 mg daily was given to hyperthyroidism patients, and high-dose intravenous methylprednisolone was given to ophthalmopathy patients. The 75 to 100 discovery patients were divided at random into training and test sets in a 7:3 ratio. Thyroid tissue and blood T-cell repertoires from six Graves' hyperthyroidism patients were also compared in the study. Prospective prediction of ophthalmopathy was tested in an independent validation cohort of fewer than 20 hyperthyroidism patients and some 17 patients who later progressed to ophthalmopathy. A discovery cohort of roughly 100 patients, roughly 45 with Graves' ophthalmopathy and about 58 with stable Graves' hyperthyroidism, was used to find distinguishing TCR V-J signatures. What the research found in general, with its limitations: Most expanded thyroid clonotypes (frequency above 0.001) were also detected in blood, suggesting blood repertoires may reflect thyroid immune responses. Sample size was not statistically predetermined, and blinding of investigators to group allocation was not performed. Ophthalmopathy was separated from stable hyperthyroidism by a 13 V-J signature model, with around 88% sensitivity and about 81% specificity obtained in cross-validation and 80%/75% obtained in testing. In validation, the model predicted progression to ophthalmopathy with 65% to 71% sensitivity and around 72% specificity, a median of 6.5 months before onset.

Comments on this clonotype: Its target antigen remains unknown. The record has no base qualities; no much larger clone is one base away.

Stable Graves' hyperthyroidism was defined as the absence of progression to ophthalmopathy over 18 months of follow-up. Hyperthyroidism patients were aged 18 to 65 years and newly diagnosed, with disease duration of less than 2 months. Exclusion was applied to patients with uncontrolled infections, other autoimmune diseases, pregnancy or lactation. Diagnoses were established on the basis of clinical symptoms, serum thyroxine and TRAb, thyroid ultrasound, and orbital computed tomography. PBMCs were separated from about 10 ml of fresh peripheral blood using Ficoll-Paque density gradient centrifugation. Total RNA was extracted using Trizol reagent, and RNA quality was assessed on an Agilent 2100 Bioanalyzer. The TCR beta CDR3 regions were amplified from RNA transcripts. For the first round of RT-PCR on the TCR CDR3, the HTBI primer set was used together with the Qiagen OneStep RT-PCR kit. The libraries were constructed in a second round of multiplex PCR and then size-selected and purified. The libraries were sequenced on an Illumina HiSeq2000 using paired-end 100 bp reads. The study's own analysis went as follows. SOAPnuke was used to process the raw data, with reads discarded if the reads contained adapters or uncalled bases, had a mean Phred below 15, or lacked an exact constant-primer or identifier match. COPE v1.2.5 was used to merge the high-quality paired reads, and each unique nucleotide sequence was defined as a clonotype. MiTCR v1.1 was used to align the clonotypes against IMGT TRBV, TRBD and TRBJ reference segments. The analysis was restricted to V-J combinations with a frequency above 0.0001, which together covered 99.2% of the repertoires. The TCS score was defined as the ratio of F50 (clonal expansion) to E x V (chaos), calculated using BLOSUM62-based TCRdist between CDR3 peptides within each V-J. Welch's t-statistics and random forest reduced approximately 520 V-J features to under 15, which were used in a naive Bayes classifier (R e1071). Clones were called with MiXCR by TCRdb after fastp trimmed the public reads at Q25, and only in-frame beta chains were retained. Here each entry gathers all rows of one CDR3 protein and keeps the most common genes and DNA. V and J calls and clone size were set by TCRdb, not the authors. Within this sample are a few hundred thousand distinct CDR3 sequences, with under 25% of them counted one time only. Of the sample, around 27% falls within the top ten clones.

The sequence came from a young man with Graves' hyperthyroidism. Sequencing input: blood.

The nucleotide sequence is TGTGCCAGCAGTTTCTCACTCAGGAACGAGCAGTACTTC. The translation is CASSFSLRNEQYF. This chain joins TRBV12-3 or TRBV12-4 to TRBJ2-7; the D segment cannot be called with confidence. V sheds 3 bases and J sheds 5 bases, leaving 11 bases between their ends. The CDR3 sequence holds 13 residues, the cysteine and phenylalanine included. The sequence is cut down to CDR3 DNA, 39 bases in frame from base 1.